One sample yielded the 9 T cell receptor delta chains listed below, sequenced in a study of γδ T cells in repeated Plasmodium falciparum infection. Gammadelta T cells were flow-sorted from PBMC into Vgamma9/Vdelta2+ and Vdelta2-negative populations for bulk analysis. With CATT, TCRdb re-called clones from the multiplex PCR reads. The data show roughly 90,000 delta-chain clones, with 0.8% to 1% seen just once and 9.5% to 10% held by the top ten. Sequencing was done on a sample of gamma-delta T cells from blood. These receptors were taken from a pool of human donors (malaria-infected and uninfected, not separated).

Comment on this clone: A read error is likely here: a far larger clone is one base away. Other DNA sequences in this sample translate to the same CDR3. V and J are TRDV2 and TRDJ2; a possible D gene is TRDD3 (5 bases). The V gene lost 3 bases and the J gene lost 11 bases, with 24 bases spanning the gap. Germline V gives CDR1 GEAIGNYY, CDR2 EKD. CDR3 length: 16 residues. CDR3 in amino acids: CACDDIAWDQGAQLFF. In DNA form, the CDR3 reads TGTGCCTGTGACGATATCGCCTGGGATCAGGGGGCGCAACTCTTCTTT.

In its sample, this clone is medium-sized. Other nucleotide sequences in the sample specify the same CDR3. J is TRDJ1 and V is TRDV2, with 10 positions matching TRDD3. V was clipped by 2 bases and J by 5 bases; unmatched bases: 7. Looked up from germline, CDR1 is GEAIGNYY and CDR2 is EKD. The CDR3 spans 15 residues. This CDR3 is CACDKYWGIPDKLIF. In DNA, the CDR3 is TGTGCCTGTGACAAATACTGGGGGATCCCTGATAAACTCATCTTT.

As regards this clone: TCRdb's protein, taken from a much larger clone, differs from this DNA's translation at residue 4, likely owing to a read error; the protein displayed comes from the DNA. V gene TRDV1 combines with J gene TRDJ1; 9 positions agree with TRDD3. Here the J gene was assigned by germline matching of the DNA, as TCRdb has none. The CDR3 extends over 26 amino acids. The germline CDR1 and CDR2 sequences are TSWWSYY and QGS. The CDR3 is CALRERSKPYLWAVRGDTKYTDKLIF. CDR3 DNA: TGTGCTCTTAGGGAACGTTCCAAACCTTACCTCTGGGCGGTAAGGGGGGATACCAAATACACCGATAAACTCATCTTT.

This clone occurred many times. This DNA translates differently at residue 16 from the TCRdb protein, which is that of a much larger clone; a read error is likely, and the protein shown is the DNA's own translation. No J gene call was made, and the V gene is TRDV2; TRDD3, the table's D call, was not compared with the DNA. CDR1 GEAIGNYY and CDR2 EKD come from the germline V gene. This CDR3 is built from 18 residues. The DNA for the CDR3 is TGTGCCTGTGACACTTTGCAGCCACTGGGGGATGGGACCGATAAACCCATCTTT. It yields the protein CACDTLQPLGDGTDKPIF.

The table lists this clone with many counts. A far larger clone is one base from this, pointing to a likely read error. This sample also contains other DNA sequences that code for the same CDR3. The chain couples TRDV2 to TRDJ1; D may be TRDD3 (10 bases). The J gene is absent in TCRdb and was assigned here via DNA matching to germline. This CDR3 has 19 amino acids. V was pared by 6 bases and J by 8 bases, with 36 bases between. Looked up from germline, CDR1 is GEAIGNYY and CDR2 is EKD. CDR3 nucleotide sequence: TGTGCCTGTTCCTTCCTACGTACTGGGGGATCGGCTTCCAGCGACAAACTCATCTTT. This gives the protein CACSFLRTGGSASSDKLIF.

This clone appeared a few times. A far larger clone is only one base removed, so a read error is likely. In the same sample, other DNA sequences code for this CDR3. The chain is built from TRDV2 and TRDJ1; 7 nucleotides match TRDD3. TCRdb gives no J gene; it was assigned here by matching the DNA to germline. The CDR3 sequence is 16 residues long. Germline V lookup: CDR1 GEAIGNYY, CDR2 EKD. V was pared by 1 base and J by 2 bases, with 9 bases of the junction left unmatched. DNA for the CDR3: TGTGCCTGTGACACTGGGGGGATTGTTGAAACCGATAAACTCATCTTT. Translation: CACDTGGIVETDKLIF.

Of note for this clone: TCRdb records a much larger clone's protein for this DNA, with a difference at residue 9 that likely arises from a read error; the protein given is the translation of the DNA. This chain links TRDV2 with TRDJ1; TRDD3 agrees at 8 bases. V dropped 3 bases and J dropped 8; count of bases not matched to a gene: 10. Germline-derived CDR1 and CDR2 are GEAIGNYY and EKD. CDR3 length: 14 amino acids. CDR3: CACDSLGEDTKLIF. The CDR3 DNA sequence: TGTGCCTGTGACTCTCTGGGGGAAGACACCAAACTCATCTTT.

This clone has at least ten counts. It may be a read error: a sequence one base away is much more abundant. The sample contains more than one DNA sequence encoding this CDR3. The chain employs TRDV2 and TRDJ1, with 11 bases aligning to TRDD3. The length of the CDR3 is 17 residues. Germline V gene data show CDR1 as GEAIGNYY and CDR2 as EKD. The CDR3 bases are TGTGCCTGCGACACTAAATGGGGGATACGCGAACCCGATAAACTCATCTTT. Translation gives CACDTKWGIREPDKLIF.

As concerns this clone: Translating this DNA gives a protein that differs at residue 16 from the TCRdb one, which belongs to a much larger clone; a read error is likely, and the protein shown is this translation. The CDR3, as DNA: TGTGCTCTTGGGGAACAGGGATTAAAGCGAGGGAGGGGGATACCGCACACCGATAAACTCATCTTT. It encodes CALGEQGLKRGRGIPHTDKLIF. V and J are TRDV1 and TRDJ1, with 9 bases matching TRDD3. The J gene is absent in TCRdb and was assigned here via DNA matching to germline. The CDR3 contains 22 residues. J was trimmed by 0 bases and V by 1 base; bases with no gene match: 21. CDR1 and CDR2 (germline): TSWWSYY, QGS.